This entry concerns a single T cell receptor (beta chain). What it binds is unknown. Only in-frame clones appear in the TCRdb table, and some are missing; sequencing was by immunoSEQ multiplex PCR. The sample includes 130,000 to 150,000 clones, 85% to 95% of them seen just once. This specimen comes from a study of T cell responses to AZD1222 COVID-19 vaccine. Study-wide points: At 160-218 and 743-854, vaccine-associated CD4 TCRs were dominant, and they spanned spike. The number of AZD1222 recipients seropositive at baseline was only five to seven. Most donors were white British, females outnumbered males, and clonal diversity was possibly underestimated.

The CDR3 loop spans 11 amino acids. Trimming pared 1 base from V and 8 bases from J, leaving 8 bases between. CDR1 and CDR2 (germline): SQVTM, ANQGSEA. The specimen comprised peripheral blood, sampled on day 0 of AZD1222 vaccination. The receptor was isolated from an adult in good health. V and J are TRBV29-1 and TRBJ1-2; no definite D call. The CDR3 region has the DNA TGCAGCGTTGAAGTCCAGCTGGGCTACACCTTC. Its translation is CSVEVQLGYTF.